These 9 T cell receptor beta chains were sequenced from one sample in a study of beta chain features in type 1 diabetes. Expressed TCRB transcripts were sequenced, since all the RNA that had been isolated was reverse transcribed. Profiling relied on immunoSEQ multiplex PCR, and the TCRdb table lists in-frame clones only, not all of them. Seen here are approximately 340,000 clones, approximately 16% observed once, and the top ten hold about 0.018%. The source material was naive CD4+ T cells from blood. These receptors were obtained from a woman aged 18-30 years in good health.

The rearrangement joins TRBV19 to TRBJ2-7; tentatively, D is TRBD2 (5 bases). Germline values: CDR1 LNHDA, CDR2 SQIVND (reference sequence). Deletions cut 8 bases from V and 1 base from J, with 12 bases between. CDR3 length: 13 amino acids. The CDR3 protein is CASRLSGSYEQYF. The CDR3 DNA reads TGTGCCAGTCGGTTGAGCGGATCCTACGAGCAGTACTTC.

The chain uses TRBV30 and TRBJ1-5; 12 nucleotides line up with TRBD1. Germline V gene sequence: CDR1 GTSNPN, CDR2 SVGIG (reference sequence). Trimming took 1 base from V and 6 from J; bases not matched to a gene: 7. CDR3 size: 16 residues. CDR3: CAWSGGTGGSGQPQHF. In nucleotides, the CDR3 is TGTGCCTGGAGTGGGGGGACAGGGGGCAGCGGTCAGCCCCAGCATTTT.

This clone was found a few times. This chain links TRBV4-2 with TRBJ1-5; D remains ambiguous. This CDR3 is 15 amino acids long. The germline gives CDR1 LGHNA, CDR2 YNFKEQ. With 2 bases removed from V and 4 bases from J, the gap between germline ends came to 12 bases. The CDR3 loop reads CASSQSLPRNQPQHF. CDR3 in DNA: TGTGCCAGCAGCCAAAGTCTTCCTAGGAATCAGCCCCAGCATTTT.

The chain has TRBV4-1 and TRBJ2-7, with 16 bases fitting TRBD2. J lost 6 bases, V lost 4 bases, and 15 bases had no gene match. The CDR3 spans 19 residues. The germline V gene has CDR1 MGHRA and CDR2 YSYEKL. CDR3 protein: CASSPIGTSGRARSPEQYF. The CDR3 DNA reads TGCGCCAGCAGCCCTATCGGGACTAGCGGGAGGGCCAGGTCCCCCGAGCAGTACTTC.

This clone turned up a few times. The genes are TRBV9 and TRBJ1-2; D is uncertain. The CDR3 consists of 11 residues. V was pared by 7 bases and J by 6 bases, with 10 bases between. Germline V gives CDR1 SGDLS, CDR2 YYNGEE. CDR3: CASGRIDGYTF. The CDR3 region has the DNA TGTGCCAGCGGCCGAATTGATGGCTACACCTTC.

The chain combines TRBV7-2 with TRBJ1-2; TRBD1 matches 7 bases. Germline assignment: CDR1 SGHTA and CDR2 FQGNSA. The CDR3 runs 15 residues. V trimming: 0 bases; J trimming: 4 bases; junction bases outside the gene matches: 5. As DNA, the CDR3 is TGTGCCAGCAGCTTAGCCCGGGACAGATCCTATGGCTACACCTTC. Translating gives CASSLARDRSYGYTF.

The chain joins TRBV30 to TRBJ1-1; D not resolved. CDR3 size: 12 residues. The V gene's germline CDR1 is GTSNPN and CDR2 SVGIG (reference sequence). V lost 8 bases and J 11 bases, leaving 21 bases between the germline ends. The CDR3 loop is CARYDGPGEAFF. Written as DNA, the CDR3 is TGTGCCCGTTACGATGGGCCCGGGGAGGCTTTCTTT.

Of note for this clone: Compared with germline, one end of the junction differs, possibly owing to a read error. The genes are TRBV7-9 and TRBJ2-1; 8 nucleotides line up with TRBD1. The CDR3 loop spans 14 amino acids. Germline V gives CDR1 SEHNR, CDR2 FQNEAQ (reference sequence). This CDR3 is CASNLGQGIDEQFF. The CDR3 region has the DNA TGTGCCAGCAACTTAGGACAGGGTATCGATGAGCAGTTCTTC.

This clone was observed a few times. V gene TRBV30 combines with J gene TRBJ1-1; perhaps TRBD1 as D (6 bases). Germline loops: CDR1 GTSNPN, CDR2 SVGIG (reference sequence). The CDR3 runs 15 residues. The V and J ends lost 2 bases and 0 bases respectively, with 13 bases between them. The CDR3 spells CAWSTYRAMNTEAFF. CDR3 bases: TGTGCCTGGAGTACATACAGGGCGATGAACACTGAAGCTTTCTTT. Full variable domain (rest looked up from reference TRBV30 and TRBJ1-1): SQTIHQWPATLVQPVGSPLSLECTVEGTSNPNLYWYRQAAGRGLQLLFYSVGIGQISSEVPQNLSASRPQDRQFILSSKKLLLSDSGFYLCAWSTYRAMNTEAFFGQGTRLTVV.